The present TCR beta chain was sequenced within a study of CD8+ T cells in alopecia areata. Treatment here: oral pan-JAK inhibitor, 5-10 mg twice daily. Germline values: CDR1 GTSNPN, CDR2 SVGIG (reference sequence). The CDR3 covers 16 residues. The V and J ends lost 0 bases and 7 bases, in that order; junction bases with no gene match: 9. After isolation, RNA underwent reverse transcription to generate cDNA as the sequencing template. The protocol was immunoSEQ multiplex PCR, while the TCRdb copy is restricted to in-frame clones and leaves out a portion. The repertoire consists of 150,000 to 200,000 clones, with roughly 60% occurring once and the leading ten covering approximately 16%.

The TCR comes from a human donor with alopecia areata. Material: CD4+ T cells sorted from blood, obtained at approximately week 60, from a patient treated with tofacitinib. The V call is TRBV30, the J call TRBJ2-2; TRBD1 aligns across 9 bases. For the CDR3, the DNA is TGTGCCTGGAGTGTAACCAGGACAGGGGTTTTCGGGGAGCTGTTTTTT. The encoded protein is CAWSVTRTGVFGELFF. Variable domain in full (rest from reference TRBV30 and TRBJ2-2): SQTIHQWPATLVQPVGSPLSLECTVEGTSNPNLYWYRQAAGRGLQLLFYSVGIGQISSEVPQNLSASRPQDRQFILSSKKLLLSDSGFYLCAWSVTRTGVFGELFFGEGSRLTVL.